This T cell receptor beta chain stems from a study of shared clonotypes between healthy human individuals. Background on the study: Researchers drew samples from a couple of women and three men aged 18 to 49.

Every subset had its genomic DNA shared out evenly among several immunoSEQ plates. Sequencing used immunoSEQ multiplex PCR; TCRdb keeps in-frame clones, though not all of them. This sample has a few million clones, with around 93% found just once. Terminally differentiated effector memory CD45RA+ cells were left out of the naive CD8 fraction, which was CD45RO-negative and positively selected for CCR7. Trimming took 8 bases from V and 1 from J; bases not matched to a gene: 9. Germline V gene sequence: CDR1 MNHEY, CDR2 SVGAGI. CDR3 length: 15 amino acids. Sequenced: naive CD8+ T cells from PBMCs. The sequence came from a young man in good health. Some clones in this sample may be carry-over from other donors' samples. This chain links TRBV6-5 with TRBJ1-1; TRBD1 agrees at 8 bases. The CDR3 sequence is CASRSWTGKNTEAFF. The CDR3 DNA reads TGTGCCAGCCGTTCGTGGACAGGGAAGAACACTGAAGCTTTCTTT.